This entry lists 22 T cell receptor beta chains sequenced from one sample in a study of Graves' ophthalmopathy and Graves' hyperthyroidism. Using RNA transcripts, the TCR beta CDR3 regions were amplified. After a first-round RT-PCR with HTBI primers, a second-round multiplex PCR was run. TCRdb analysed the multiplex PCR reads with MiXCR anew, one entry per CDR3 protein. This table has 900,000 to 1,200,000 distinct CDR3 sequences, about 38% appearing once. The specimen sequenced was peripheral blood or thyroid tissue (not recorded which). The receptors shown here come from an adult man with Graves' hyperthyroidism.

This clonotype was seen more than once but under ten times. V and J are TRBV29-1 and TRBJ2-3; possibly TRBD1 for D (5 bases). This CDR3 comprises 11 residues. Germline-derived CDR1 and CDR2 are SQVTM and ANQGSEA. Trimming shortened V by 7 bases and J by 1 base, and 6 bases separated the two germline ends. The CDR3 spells CSGRGTDTQYF. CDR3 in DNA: TGCAGCGGCAGGGGCACAGATACGCAGTATTTT.

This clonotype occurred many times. CDR3 amino acids: CASSAGTENTEAFF. The CDR3 DNA is TGCGCCAGCAGCGCTGGGACAGAAAACACTGAAGCTTTCTTT. The chain couples TRBV10-1 to TRBJ1-1; TRBD1 agrees at 7 bases. Germline V gives CDR1 WNHNN, CDR2 SYGVQD (reference sequence). V lost 6 bases, J lost 2 bases, and 6 bases stayed unmatched. The CDR3 extends over 14 amino acids.

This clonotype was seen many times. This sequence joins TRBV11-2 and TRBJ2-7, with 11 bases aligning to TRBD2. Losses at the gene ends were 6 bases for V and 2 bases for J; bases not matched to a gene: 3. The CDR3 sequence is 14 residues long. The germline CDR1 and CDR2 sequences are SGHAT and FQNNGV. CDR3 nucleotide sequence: TGTGCCAGCAGGCGACTAGCGGGAACCTACGAGCAGTACTTC. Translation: CASRRLAGTYEQYF.

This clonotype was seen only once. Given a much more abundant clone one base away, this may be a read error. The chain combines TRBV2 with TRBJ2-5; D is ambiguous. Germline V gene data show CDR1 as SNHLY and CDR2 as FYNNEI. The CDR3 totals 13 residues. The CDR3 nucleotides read TGTGCCGGCAGTTTATGGTCGCTGGAGACCCAGTACTTC. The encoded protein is CAGSLWSLETQYF.

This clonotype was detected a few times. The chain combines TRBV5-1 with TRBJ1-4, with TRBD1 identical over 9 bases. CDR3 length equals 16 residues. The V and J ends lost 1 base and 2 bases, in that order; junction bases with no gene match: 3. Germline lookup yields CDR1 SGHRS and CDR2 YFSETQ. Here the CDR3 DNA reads TGCGCCAGCAGCTTGACAGGGGGCATTACTAATGAAAAACTGTTTTTT. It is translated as CASSLTGGITNEKLFF.

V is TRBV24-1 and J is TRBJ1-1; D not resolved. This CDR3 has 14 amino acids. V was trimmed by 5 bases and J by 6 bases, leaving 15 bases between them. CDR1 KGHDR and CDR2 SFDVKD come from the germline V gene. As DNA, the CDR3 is TGTGCCACCAGTGCTAGAAGAGGGCGGGCTGAAGCTTTCTTT. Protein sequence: CATSARRGRAEAFF.

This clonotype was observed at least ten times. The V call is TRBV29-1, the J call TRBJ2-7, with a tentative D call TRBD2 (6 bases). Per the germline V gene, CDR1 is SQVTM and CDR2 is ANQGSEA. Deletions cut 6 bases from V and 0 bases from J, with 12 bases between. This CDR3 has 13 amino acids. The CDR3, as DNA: TGCAGCGTGCGACTAGAAGACTCCTACGAGCAGTACTTC. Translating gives CSVRLEDSYEQYF.

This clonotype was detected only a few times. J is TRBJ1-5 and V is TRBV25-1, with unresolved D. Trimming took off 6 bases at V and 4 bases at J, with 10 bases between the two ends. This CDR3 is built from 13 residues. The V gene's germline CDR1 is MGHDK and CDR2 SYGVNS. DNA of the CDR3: TGTGCCAGCAGCGGATCATGGAATCAGCCCCAGCATTTT. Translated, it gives CASSGSWNQPQHF.

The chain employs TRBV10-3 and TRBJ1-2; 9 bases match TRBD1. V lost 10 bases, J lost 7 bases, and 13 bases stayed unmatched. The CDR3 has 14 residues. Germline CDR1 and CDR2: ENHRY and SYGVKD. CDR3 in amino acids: CASSTTGQGLGYTF. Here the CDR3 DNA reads TGTGCCAGCAGCACTACGGGACAGGGCCTTGGCTACACCTTC.

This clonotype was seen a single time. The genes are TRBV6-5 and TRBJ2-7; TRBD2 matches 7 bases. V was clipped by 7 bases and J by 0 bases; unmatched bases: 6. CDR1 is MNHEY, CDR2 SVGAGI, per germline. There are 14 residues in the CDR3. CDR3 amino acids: CASTPGTTSYEQYF. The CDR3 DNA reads TGTGCCAGCACACCCGGGACTACCTCCTACGAGCAGTACTTC.

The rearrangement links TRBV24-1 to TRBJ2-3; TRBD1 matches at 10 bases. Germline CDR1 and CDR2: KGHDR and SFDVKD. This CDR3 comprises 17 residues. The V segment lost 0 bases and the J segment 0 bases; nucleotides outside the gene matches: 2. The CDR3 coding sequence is TGTGCCACCAGTGATTTGGGGACAGGGGCCAGCACAGATACGCAGTATTTT. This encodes CATSDLGTGASTDTQYF.

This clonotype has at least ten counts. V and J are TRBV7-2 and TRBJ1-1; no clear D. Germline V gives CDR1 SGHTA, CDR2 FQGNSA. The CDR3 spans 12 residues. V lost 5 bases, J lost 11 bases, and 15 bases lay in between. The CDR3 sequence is CASSQTLKQAFF. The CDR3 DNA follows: TGTGCCAGCAGCCAGACCTTAAAGCAGGCTTTCTTT.

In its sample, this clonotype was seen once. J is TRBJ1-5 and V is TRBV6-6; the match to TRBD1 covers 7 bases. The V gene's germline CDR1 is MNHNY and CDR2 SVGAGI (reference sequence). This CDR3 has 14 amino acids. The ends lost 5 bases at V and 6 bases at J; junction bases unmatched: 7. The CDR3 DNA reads TGTGCCAGCAGTAAACGACAGGGAGGTCAGCCCCAGCATTTT. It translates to CASSKRQGGQPQHF.

The CDR3 nucleotides read TGTGCCAGCAGTTTACCGGCAGGGGACTTCTACGAGCAGTACTTC. Amino acid sequence: CASSLPAGDFYEQYF. The chain employs TRBV28 and TRBJ2-7; D tentatively fits TRBD1 or TRBD2 (6 bases each). CDR3 length equals 15 residues. Germline V gene data show CDR1 as MDHEN and CDR2 as SYDVKM. With 2 bases removed from V and 3 bases from J, the gap between germline ends came to 14 bases.

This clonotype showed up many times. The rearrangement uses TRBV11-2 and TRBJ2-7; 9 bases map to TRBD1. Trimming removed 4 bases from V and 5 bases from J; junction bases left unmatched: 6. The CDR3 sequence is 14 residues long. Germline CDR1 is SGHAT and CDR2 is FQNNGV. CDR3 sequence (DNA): TGTGCCAGCAGCTCACCCTGGACAGGGGACGAGCAGTACTTC. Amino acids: CASSSPWTGDEQYF.

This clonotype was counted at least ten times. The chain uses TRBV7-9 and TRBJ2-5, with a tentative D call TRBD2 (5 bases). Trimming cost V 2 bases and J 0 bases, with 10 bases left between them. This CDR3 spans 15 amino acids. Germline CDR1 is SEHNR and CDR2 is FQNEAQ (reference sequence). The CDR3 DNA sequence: TGTGCCAGCAGCTTACAAGAGGGATACCAAGAGACCCAGTACTTC. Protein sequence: CASSLQEGYQETQYF.

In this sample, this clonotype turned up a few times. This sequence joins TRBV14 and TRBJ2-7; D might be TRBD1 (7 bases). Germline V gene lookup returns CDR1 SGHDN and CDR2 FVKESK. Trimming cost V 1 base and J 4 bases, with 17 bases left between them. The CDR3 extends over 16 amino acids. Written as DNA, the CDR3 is TGTGCCAGCAGCCAAGTTGCGGGACAGACTTTTTACGAGCAGTACTTC. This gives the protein CASSQVAGQTFYEQYF. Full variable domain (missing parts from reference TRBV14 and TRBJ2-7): EAGVTQFPSHSVIEKGQTVTLRCDPISGHDNLYWYRRVMGKEIKFLLHFVKESKQDESGMPNNRFLAERTGGTYSTLKVQPAELEDSGVYFCASSQVAGQTFYEQYFGPGTRLTVT.

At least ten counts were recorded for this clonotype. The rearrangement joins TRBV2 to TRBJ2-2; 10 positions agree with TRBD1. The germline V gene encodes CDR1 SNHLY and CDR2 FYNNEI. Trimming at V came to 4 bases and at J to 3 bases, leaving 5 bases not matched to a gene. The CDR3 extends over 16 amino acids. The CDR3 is CASSVDRGRDTGELFF. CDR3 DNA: TGTGCCAGCAGTGTTGACAGGGGGCGCGACACCGGGGAGCTGTTTTTT. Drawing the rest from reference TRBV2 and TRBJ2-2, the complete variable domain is EPEVTQTPSHQVTQMGQEVILRCVPISNHLYFYWYRQILGQKVEFLVSFYNNEISEKSEIFDDQFSVERPDGSNFTLKIRSTKLEDSAMYFCASSVDRGRDTGELFFGEGSRLTVL.

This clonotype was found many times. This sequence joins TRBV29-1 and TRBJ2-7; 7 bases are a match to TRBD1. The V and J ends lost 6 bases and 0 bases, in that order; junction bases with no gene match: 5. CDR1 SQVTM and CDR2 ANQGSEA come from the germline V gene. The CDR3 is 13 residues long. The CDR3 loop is CSVEDRYSYEQYF. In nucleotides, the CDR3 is TGCAGCGTGGAGGACAGGTACTCCTACGAGCAGTACTTC.

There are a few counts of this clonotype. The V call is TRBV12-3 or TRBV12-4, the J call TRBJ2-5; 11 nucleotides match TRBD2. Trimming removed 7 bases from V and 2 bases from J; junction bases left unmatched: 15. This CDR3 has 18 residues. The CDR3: CASTPPGLIAGGQETQYF. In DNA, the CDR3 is TGTGCCAGCACTCCCCCGGGCCTAATAGCGGGAGGGCAAGAGACCCAGTACTTC.

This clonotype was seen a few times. The DNA for the CDR3 is TGCGCCAGCAGCTTGTCCCAGGGTTTCTCTGGAAACACCATATATTTT. This translates into CASSLSQGFSGNTIYF. This chain joins TRBV5-1 and TRBJ1-3, with TRBD1 as a possible D gene (5 bases). Trimming stripped 1 base from V and 0 bases from J, with 11 bases between. In germline, CDR1 is SGHRS, CDR2 YFSETQ. The CDR3 totals 16 residues.

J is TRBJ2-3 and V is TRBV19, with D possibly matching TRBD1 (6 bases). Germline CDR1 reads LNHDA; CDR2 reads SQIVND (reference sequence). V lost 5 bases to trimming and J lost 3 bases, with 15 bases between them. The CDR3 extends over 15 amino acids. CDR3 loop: CASSQDSPWTDTQYF. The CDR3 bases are TGTGCCAGTAGTCAGGACAGCCCATGGACAGATACGCAGTATTTT.